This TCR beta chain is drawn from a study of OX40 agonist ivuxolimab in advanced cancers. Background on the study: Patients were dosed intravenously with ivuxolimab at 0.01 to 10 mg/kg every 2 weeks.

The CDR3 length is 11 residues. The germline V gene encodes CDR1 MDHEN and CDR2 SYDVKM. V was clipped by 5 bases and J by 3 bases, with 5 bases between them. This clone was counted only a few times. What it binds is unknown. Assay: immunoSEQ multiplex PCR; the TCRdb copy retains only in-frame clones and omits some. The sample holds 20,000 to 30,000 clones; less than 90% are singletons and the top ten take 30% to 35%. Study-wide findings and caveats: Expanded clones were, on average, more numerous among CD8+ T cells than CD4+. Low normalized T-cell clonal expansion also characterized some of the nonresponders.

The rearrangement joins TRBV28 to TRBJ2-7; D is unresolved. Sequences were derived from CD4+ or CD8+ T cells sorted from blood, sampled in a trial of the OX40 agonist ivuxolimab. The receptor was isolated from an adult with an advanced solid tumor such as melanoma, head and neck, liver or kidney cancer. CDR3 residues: CASSTHYEQYF. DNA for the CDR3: TGTGCCAGCAGTACCCACTACGAGCAGTACTTC.